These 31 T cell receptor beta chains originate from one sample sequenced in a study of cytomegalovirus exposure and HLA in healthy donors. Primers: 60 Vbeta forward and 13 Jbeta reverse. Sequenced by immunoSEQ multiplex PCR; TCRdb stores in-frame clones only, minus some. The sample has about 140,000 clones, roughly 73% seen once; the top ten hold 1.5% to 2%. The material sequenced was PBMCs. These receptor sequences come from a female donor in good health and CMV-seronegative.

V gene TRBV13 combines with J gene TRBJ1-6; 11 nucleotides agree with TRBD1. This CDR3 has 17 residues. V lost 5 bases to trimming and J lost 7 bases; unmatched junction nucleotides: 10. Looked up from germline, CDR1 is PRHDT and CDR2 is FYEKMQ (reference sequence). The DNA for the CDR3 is TGTGCCAGCAGCGCCCCGGGACAGGGGGTTTCAAATTCACCCCTCCACTTT. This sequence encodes CASSAPGQGVSNSPLHF.

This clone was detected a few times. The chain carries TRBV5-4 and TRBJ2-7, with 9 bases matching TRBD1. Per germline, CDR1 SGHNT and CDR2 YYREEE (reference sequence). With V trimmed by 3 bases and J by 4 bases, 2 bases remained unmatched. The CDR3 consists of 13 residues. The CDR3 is CASSWGTGYEQYF. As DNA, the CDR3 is TGTGCCAGCAGCTGGGGGACAGGGTACGAGCAGTACTTC.

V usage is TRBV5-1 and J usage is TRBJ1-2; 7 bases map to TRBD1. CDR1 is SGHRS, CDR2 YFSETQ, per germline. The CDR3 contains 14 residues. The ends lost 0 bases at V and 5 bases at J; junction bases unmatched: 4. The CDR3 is CASSLGQGEYGYTF. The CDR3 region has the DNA TGCGCCAGCAGCTTGGGGCAGGGGGAATATGGCTACACCTTC.

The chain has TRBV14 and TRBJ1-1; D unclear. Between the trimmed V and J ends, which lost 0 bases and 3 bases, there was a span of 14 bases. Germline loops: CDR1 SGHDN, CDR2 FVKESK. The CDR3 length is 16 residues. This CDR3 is CASSQDRVPRDTEAFF. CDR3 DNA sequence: TGTGCCAGCAGCCAAGATCGGGTTCCGAGGGACACTGAAGCTTTCTTT.

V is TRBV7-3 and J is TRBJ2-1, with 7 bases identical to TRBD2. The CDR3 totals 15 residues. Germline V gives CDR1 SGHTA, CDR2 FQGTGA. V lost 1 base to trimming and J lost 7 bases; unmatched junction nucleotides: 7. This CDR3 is CASSLKSGALNEQFF. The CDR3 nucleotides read TGTGCCAGCAGCTTAAAGAGCGGGGCCTTGAATGAGCAGTTCTTC.

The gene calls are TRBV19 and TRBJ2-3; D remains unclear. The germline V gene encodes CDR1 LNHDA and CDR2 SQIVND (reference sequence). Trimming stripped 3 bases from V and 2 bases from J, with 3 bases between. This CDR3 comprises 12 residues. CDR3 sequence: CASSILTDTQYF. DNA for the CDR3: TGTGCCAGTAGTATCCTCACAGATACGCAGTATTTT.

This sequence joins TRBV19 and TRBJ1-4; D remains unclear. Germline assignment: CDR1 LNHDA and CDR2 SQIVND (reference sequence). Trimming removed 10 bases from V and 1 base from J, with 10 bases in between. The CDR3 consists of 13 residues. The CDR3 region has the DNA TGTGCCACCGCGGAAGGAACTAATGAAAAACTGTTTTTT. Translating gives CATAEGTNEKLFF.

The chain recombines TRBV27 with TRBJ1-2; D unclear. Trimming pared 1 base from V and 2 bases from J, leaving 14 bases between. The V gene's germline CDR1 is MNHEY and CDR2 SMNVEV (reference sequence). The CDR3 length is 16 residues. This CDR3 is CASSLWLARLNYGYTF. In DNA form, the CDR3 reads TGTGCCAGCAGTTTATGGCTTGCGAGGCTAAACTATGGCTACACCTTC.

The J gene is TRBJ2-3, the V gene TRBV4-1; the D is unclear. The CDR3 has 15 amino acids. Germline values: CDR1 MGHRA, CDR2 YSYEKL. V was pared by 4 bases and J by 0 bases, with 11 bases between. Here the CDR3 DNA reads TGCGCCAGCAGCCTCCAACCTATTAGCACAGATACGCAGTATTTT. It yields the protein CASSLQPISTDTQYF.

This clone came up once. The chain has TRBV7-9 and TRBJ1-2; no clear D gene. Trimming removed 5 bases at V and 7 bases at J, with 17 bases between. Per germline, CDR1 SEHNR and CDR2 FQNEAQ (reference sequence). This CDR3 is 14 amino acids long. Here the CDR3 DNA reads TGTGCCAGCAGCCCAGACGAAAGGTCGGGTGGCTACACCTTC. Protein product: CASSPDERSGGYTF.

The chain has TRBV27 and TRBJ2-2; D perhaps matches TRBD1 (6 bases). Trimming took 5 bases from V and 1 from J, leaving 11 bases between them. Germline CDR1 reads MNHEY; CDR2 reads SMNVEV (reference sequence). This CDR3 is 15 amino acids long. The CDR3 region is CASSVLQGNTGELFF. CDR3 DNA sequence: TGTGCCAGCAGTGTGCTACAGGGGAACACCGGGGAGCTGTTTTTT.

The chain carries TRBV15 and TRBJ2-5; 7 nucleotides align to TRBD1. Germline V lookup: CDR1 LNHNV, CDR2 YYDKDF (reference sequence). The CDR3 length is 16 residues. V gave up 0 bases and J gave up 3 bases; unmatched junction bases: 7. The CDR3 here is CATSRDGAQGEETQYF. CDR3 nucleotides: TGTGCCACCAGCAGAGATGGGGCGCAGGGGGAAGAGACCCAGTACTTC.

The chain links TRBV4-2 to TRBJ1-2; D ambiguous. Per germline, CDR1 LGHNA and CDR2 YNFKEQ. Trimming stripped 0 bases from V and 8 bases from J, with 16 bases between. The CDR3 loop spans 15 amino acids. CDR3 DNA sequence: TGTGCCAGCAGCCAAGAAACGAGGGCGACTAGCGGCTACACCTTC. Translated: CASSQETRATSGYTF.

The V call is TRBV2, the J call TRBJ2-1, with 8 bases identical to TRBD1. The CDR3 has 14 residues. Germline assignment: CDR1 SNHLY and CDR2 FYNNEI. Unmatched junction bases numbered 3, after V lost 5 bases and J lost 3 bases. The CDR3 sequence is CASSRDRSYNEQFF. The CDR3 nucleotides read TGTGCCAGCAGTCGGGACAGGAGCTACAATGAGCAGTTCTTC.

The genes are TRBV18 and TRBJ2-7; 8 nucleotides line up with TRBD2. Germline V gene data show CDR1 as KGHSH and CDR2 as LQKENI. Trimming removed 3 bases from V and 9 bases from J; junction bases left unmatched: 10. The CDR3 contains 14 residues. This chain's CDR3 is CASSPTSEQRGQYF. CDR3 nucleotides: TGTGCCAGCTCACCGACTAGCGAACAAAGGGGGCAGTACTTC.

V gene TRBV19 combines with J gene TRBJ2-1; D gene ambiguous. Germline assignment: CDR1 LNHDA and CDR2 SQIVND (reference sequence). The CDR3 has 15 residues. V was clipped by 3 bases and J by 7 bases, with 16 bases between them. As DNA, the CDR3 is TGTGCCAGTAGTATCTCCGACTCTTCTCCTAATGAGCAGTTCTTC. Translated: CASSISDSSPNEQFF.

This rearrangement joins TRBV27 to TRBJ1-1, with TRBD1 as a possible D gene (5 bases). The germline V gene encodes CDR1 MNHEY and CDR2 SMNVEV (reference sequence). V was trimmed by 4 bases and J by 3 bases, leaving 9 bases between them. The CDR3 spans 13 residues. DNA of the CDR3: TGTGCCAGCAGTTGGGGCAGGGACACTGAAGCTTTCTTT. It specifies CASSWGRDTEAFF.

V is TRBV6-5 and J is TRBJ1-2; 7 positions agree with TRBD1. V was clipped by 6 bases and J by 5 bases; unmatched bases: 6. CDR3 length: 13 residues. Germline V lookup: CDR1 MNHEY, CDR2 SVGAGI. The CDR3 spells CASSPTGDYGYTF. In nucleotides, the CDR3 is TGTGCCAGCAGCCCTACAGGGGATTATGGCTACACCTTC.

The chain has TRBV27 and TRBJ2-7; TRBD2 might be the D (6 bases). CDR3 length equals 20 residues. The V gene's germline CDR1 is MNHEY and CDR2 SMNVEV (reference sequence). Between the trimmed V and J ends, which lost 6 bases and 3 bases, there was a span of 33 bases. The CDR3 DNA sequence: TGTGCCAGCAGAATGTCCACCCCGAAATGGGACTTCTCCCCAAACTACGAGCAGTACTTC. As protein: CASRMSTPKWDFSPNYEQYF.

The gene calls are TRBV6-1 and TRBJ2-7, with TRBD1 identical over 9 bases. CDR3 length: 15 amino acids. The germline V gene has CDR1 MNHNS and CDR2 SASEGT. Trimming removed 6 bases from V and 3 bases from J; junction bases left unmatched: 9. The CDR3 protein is CASSGSWTGDYEQYF. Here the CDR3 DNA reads TGTGCCAGCAGCGGCTCGTGGACAGGGGACTACGAGCAGTACTTC.

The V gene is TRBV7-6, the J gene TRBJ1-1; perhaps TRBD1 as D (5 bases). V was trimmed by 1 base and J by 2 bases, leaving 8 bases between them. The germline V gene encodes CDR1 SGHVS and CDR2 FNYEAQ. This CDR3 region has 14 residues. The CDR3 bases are TGTGCCAGCAGCTTAGGTGGGGCCAACACTGAAGCTTTCTTT. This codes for CASSLGGANTEAFF.

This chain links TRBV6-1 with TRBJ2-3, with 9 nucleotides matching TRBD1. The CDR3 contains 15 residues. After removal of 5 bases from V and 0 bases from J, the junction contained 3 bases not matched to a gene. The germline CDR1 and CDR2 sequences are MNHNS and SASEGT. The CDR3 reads CASSSGQGSTDTQYF. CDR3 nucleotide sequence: TGTGCCAGCAGTTCGGGACAGGGTAGCACAGATACGCAGTATTTT.

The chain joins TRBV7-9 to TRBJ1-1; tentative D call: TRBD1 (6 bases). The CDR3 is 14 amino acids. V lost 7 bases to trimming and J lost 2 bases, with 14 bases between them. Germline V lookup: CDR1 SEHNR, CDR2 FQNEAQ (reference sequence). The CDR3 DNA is TGTGCCAGCAAAAATCTGGACAGAAACACTGAAGCTTTCTTT. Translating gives CASKNLDRNTEAFF.

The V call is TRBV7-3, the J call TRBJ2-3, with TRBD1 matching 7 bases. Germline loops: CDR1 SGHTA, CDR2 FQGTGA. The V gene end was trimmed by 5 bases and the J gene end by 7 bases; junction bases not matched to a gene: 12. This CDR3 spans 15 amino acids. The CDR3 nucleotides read TGTGCCAGCAGCCAACAAGGGGGCGCGATCTATACGCAGTATTTT. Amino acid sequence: CASSQQGGAIYTQYF. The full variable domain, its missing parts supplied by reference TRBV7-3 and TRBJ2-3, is GAGVSQTPSNKVTEKGKYVELRCDPISGHTALYWYRQSLGQGPEFLIYFQGTGAADDSGLPNDRFFAVRPEGSVSTLKIQRTERGDSAVYLCASSQQGGAIYTQYFGPGTRLTVL.

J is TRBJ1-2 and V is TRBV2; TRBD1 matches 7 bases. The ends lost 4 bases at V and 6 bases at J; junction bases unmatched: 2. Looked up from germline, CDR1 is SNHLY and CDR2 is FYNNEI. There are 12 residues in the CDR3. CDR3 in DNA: TGTGCCAGCAGTGTCCAGGGGGATGGCTACACCTTC. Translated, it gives CASSVQGDGYTF.

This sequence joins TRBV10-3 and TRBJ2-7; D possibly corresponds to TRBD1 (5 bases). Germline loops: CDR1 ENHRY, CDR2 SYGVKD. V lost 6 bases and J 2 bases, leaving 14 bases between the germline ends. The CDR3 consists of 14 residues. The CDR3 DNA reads TGTGCCATCAGACCAGACAGTCTTGCCTACGAGCAGTACTTC. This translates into CAIRPDSLAYEQYF.

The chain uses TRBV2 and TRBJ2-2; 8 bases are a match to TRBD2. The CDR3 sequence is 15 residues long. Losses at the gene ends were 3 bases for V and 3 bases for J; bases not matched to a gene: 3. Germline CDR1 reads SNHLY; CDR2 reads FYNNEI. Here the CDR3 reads CASSEREADTGELFF. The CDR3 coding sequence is TGTGCCAGCAGTGAGCGGGAGGCGGACACCGGGGAGCTGTTTTTT.

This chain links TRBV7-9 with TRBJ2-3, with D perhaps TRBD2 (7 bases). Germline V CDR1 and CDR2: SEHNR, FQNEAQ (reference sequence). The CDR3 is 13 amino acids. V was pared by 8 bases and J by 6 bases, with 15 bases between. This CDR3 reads CASLGGLMDTQYF. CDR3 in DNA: TGTGCCAGCCTGGGGGGGCTGATGGATACGCAGTATTTT.

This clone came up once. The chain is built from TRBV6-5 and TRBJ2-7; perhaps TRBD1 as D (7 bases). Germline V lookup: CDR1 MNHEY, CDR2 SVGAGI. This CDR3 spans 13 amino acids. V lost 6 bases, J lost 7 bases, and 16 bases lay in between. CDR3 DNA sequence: TGTGCCAGCAGATACGACAGGGCGGGGGAGCAGTACTTC. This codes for CASRYDRAGEQYF.

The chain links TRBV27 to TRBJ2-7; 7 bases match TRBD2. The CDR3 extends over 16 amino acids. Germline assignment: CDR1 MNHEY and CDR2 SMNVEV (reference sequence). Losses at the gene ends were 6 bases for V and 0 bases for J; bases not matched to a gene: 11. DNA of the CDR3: TGTGCCAGCAGAAACCGGGGGAGGGTGGACTCCTACGAGCAGTACTTC. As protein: CASRNRGRVDSYEQYF.

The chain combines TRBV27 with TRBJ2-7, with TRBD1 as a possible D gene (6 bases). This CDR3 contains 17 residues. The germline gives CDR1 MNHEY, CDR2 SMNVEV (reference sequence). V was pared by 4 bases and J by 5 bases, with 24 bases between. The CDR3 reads CASSSRGRAQGINEQYF. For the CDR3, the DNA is TGTGCCAGCAGTTCACGAGGCAGGGCTCAGGGGATCAACGAGCAGTACTTC.